What follows are 13 T cell receptor beta chains derived from one specimen sequenced in a study of blood T cells in healthy people across ages. The authors ran a second PCR of about 6 to 11 cycles using a sample-barcoded 5' primer and a J-beta primer mix. TCRdb fed the 5' RACE reads into MiXCR, producing one record per CDR3 protein. The data show approximately 800,000 distinct CDR3 sequences, around 50% seen once. What was sequenced was blood. The receptors derive from an elderly man in good health.

The chain joins TRBV27 to TRBJ2-1; perhaps D is TRBD1 or TRBD2 (5 bases each). Trimming cost V 6 bases and J 3 bases, with 9 bases left between them. The CDR3 spans 13 residues. Germline values: CDR1 MNHEY, CDR2 SMNVEV (reference sequence). The CDR3 DNA reads TGTGCCAGCAGCTGGGACCACTACAATGAGCAGTTCTTC. Translated, it gives CASSWDHYNEQFF.

This chain uses TRBV5-5 with TRBJ2-5; D unresolved. V lost 0 bases to trimming and J lost 9 bases, with 18 bases between them. Germline loops: CDR1 SGHKS, CDR2 YYEKEE (reference sequence). This CDR3 has 15 residues. The DNA of the CDR3 is TGTGCCAGCAGCTTGGACCGCGGATTATTCGCTTCCCAGTACTTC. Amino acid sequence: CASSLDRGLFASQYF.

In its sample, this clonotype was seen once. V and J are TRBV4-1 and TRBJ2-7; TRBD2 aligns across 9 bases. CDR3 size: 16 residues. V shed 0 bases, J shed 3 bases, and the junction held 6 bases outside the gene matches. CDR1 and CDR2 from the germline V gene are MGHRA and YSYEKL. The CDR3, as DNA: TGCGCCAGCAGCCAAGATTGGGGGACTAGCTTCTACGAGCAGTACTTC. This sequence encodes CASSQDWGTSFYEQYF.

The chain couples TRBV12-3 or TRBV12-4 to TRBJ2-3; D is ambiguous. The CDR3 runs 14 residues. The ends were cut back, 2 bases at V and 2 bases at J, with 8 bases in the middle. CDR3 region: CASSLRAFTDTQYF. DNA of the CDR3: TGTGCCAGCAGTTTACGCGCTTTCACAGATACGCAGTATTTT.

The rearrangement uses TRBV28 and TRBJ2-7; D assignment may be TRBD1 or TRBD2 (6 bases each). V was cut by 4 bases and J by 0 bases, with 16 bases left in between. This CDR3 has 16 amino acids. Germline V gene data show CDR1 as MDHEN and CDR2 as SYDVKM. Here the CDR3 reads CASSSPSPGASYEQYF. In nucleotides, the CDR3 is TGTGCCAGCAGTTCCCCCTCGCCGGGGGCCTCCTACGAGCAGTACTTC.

V usage is TRBV6-5 and J usage is TRBJ2-7; 9 nucleotides match TRBD1. The trim removed 7 bases at V and 10 bases at J, leaving 8 bases unmatched. Looked up from germline, CDR1 is MNHEY and CDR2 is SVGAGI. The CDR3 totals 12 residues. The CDR3 sequence: CASISTGGSQYF. CDR3 in DNA: TGTGCCAGCATCTCGACAGGGGGGTCCCAGTACTTC.

The chain links TRBV7-6 to TRBJ2-4, with D unclear. Gene TRBJ2-7 matches the end of the DNA better, so the J call may be wrong. Per the germline V gene, CDR1 is SGHVS and CDR2 is FNYEAQ. The CDR3 contains 13 residues. The CDR3 DNA is TGTGCCAGCAGCTTATCAGGAAGGGTCGAGCAGTACTTC. It specifies CASSLSGRVEQYF.

The CDR3 bases are TGTGCCAGCAGTATCGGGCAGCCCTACGAGCAGTACTTC. It yields the protein CASSIGQPYEQYF. The chain carries TRBV12-3 or TRBV12-4 and TRBJ2-7; no clear D. CDR3 size: 13 residues. With 5 bases removed from V and 2 bases from J, the gap between germline ends came to 10 bases.

The J gene is TRBJ2-5, the V gene TRBV11-2, with 8 bases matching TRBD2. The CDR3 consists of 16 residues. The ends lost 3 bases at V and 0 bases at J; junction bases unmatched: 6. Germline V CDR1 and CDR2: SGHAT, FQNNGV. The CDR3 reads CASSFVGGGYQETQYF. The CDR3 coding sequence is TGTGCCAGCAGCTTTGTTGGCGGGGGGTACCAAGAGACCCAGTACTTC.

The chain is built from TRBV7-2 and TRBJ2-4; TRBD2 matches 13 bases. The J call could be wrong; TRBJ2-5 is a better fit for the DNA end. From germline, CDR1 is SGHTA and CDR2 FQGNSA. The CDR3 length is 17 residues. The CDR3 DNA reads as TGTGCCAGCAGCTTAGGGACTAGCGGGAGAGTCGTTACGACCCAGTACTTC. It codes for CASSLGTSGRVVTTQYF.

Concerning this clonotype itself: This could be a read error, since a much larger clone is one nucleotide away. Here the CDR3 reads CASSDELGTIYEQYF. The CDR3, as DNA: TGTGCCAGCAGTGACGAACTAGGAACAATCTACGAGCAGTACTTC. V gene TRBV2 combines with J gene TRBJ2-7; D perhaps matches TRBD2 (5 bases). Trimming cost V 3 bases and J 3 bases, with 15 bases left between them. The germline gives CDR1 SNHLY, CDR2 FYNNEI. The CDR3 consists of 15 residues.

This clonotype was observed once. The chain is built from TRBV20-1 and TRBJ2-3, with 8 bases fitting TRBD2. Germline V CDR1 and CDR2: DFQATT, SNEGSKA (reference sequence). The CDR3 is 18 amino acids. Trimming removed 8 bases from V and 0 bases from J; junction bases left unmatched: 19. CDR3 nucleotide sequence: TGCAGTACTGAGGAGAACGCCGGGCTAGCGGGCAGCACAGATACGCAGTATTTT. Translation gives CSTEENAGLAGSTDTQYF.

This clonotype was counted at least ten times. The gene calls are TRBV20-1 and TRBJ2-7, with D maybe TRBD2 (5 bases). Germline V CDR1 and CDR2: DFQATT, SNEGSKA (reference sequence). The CDR3 is 14 residues long. The germline V and J ends were trimmed by 6 bases and 0 bases, with 15 bases remaining between them. This CDR3 reads CSADGLRASYEQYF. The DNA for the CDR3 is TGCAGTGCAGATGGACTGAGAGCCTCCTACGAGCAGTACTTC.